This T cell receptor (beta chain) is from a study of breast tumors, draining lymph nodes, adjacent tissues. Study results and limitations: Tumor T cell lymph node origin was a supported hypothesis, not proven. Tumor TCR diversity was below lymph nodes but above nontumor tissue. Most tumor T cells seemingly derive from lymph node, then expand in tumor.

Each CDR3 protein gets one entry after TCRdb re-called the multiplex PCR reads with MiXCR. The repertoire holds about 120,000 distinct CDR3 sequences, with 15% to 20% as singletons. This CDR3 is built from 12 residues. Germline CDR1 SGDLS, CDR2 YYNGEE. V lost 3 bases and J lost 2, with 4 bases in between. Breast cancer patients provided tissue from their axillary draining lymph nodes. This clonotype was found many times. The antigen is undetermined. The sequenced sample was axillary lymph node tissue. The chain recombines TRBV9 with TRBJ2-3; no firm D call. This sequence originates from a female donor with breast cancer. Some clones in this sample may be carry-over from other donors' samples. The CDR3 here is CASSGYTDTQYF. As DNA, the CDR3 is TGTGCCAGCAGCGGTTACACAGATACGCAGTATTTT.